Shown below are 21 T cell receptor beta chains from a single sample sequenced in a study of blood T cells in healthy people across ages. PCR was performed a second time for about 7 to 12 cycles using a sample-barcoded 5' primer and a J-beta primer mix. TCRdb analysed the 5' RACE reads with MiXCR anew, one entry per CDR3 protein. Of over 600,000 distinct CDR3 sequences in the sample, 46% were seen once. The specimen sequenced was blood. These receptors all come from a man older than 75 in good health.

The V gene is TRBV6-2 or TRBV6-3, the J gene TRBJ1-2; D perhaps matches TRBD1 (6 bases). Germline CDR1 reads MNHEY; CDR2 reads SVGEGT. The V and J ends lost 2 bases and 6 bases respectively, with 13 bases between them. The CDR3 consists of 14 residues. This CDR3 reads CASSYLQGSDGYTF. The DNA of the CDR3 is TGTGCCAGCAGTTACCTACAGGGATCCGATGGCTACACCTTC.

In its sample, this clonotype was seen a few times. The CDR3 loop reads CSAGRQDTQYF. The CDR3 DNA follows: TGCAGTGCTGGTAGGCAAGATACGCAGTATTTT. This chain links TRBV20-1 with TRBJ2-3; D unresolved. Germline lookup yields CDR1 DFQATT and CDR2 SNEGSKA (reference sequence). Trimming took off 5 bases at V and 5 bases at J, with 8 bases between the two ends. The CDR3 runs 11 residues.

The chain combines TRBV30 with TRBJ1-2; D is ambiguous. V lost 1 base, J lost 3 bases, and 15 bases lay in between. Per germline, CDR1 GTSNPN and CDR2 SVGIG (reference sequence). This CDR3 has 15 residues. The CDR3 DNA is TGTGCCTGGAGTGCTGGGAGAGGGAGCGACTATGGCTACACCTTC. It specifies CAWSAGRGSDYGYTF.

On this clonotype itself: A much larger clone is a single base away; this may be a read error. The CDR3 bases are TGTGCCAGCAGCCCGACTAGCGGGAGTTTCTACGGGCAGTACTTC. Translation: CASSPTSGSFYGQYF. The chain joins TRBV5-6 to TRBJ2-7; 12 bases are a match to TRBD2. The CDR3 consists of 15 residues. CDR1 and CDR2 (germline): SGHDT, YYEEEE.

The chain is built from TRBV12-3 or TRBV12-4 and TRBJ2-2; 8 bases line up with TRBD2. V was pared by 3 bases and J by 1 base, with 4 bases of the junction left unmatched. The CDR3 length is 16 residues. The CDR3 DNA follows: TGTGCCAGCAGTTTTACTAGCGGAGGGAACACCGGGGAGCTGTTTTTT. Translated: CASSFTSGGNTGELFF.

This clonotype was picked up many times. V is TRBV5-1 and J is TRBJ2-7, with 13 bases identical to TRBD2. V lost 4 bases, J lost 5 bases, and 3 bases stayed unmatched. Germline-derived CDR1 and CDR2 are SGHRS and YFSETQ. The CDR3 is made up of 14 amino acids. The CDR3 sequence is CASSRTSGSDEQYF. In DNA form, the CDR3 reads TGCGCCAGCAGCCGGACTAGCGGGAGCGACGAGCAGTACTTC.

V usage is TRBV20-1 and J usage is TRBJ2-4; 15 bases agree with TRBD2. The J call could be wrong; TRBJ2-7 is a better fit for the DNA end. The V gene's germline CDR1 is DFQATT and CDR2 SNEGSKA (reference sequence). This CDR3 has 18 amino acids. CDR3 nucleotide sequence: TGCAGTGCTAGAGATGTGGGACTAGCGGGAGGACTAACCTACGAGCAGTACTTC. This codes for CSARDVGLAGGLTYEQYF.

This clonotype was detected a few times. J is TRBJ2-4 and V is TRBV27; D is uncertain. The DNA end lines up better with TRBJ2-7; the J call may be wrong. This CDR3 has 13 residues. The V gene's germline CDR1 is MNHEY and CDR2 SMNVEV (reference sequence). CDR3 in amino acids: CASSLSNSIEQYF. The CDR3 DNA is TGTGCCAGCAGTTTATCGAACTCGATCGAGCAGTACTTC.

The V and J genes are TRBV20-1 and TRBJ2-3; D may be TRBD1 or TRBD2 (6 bases each). Per the germline V gene, CDR1 is DFQATT and CDR2 is SNEGSKA (reference sequence). The germline V and J ends were trimmed by 1 base and 6 bases, with 14 bases remaining between them. The CDR3 consists of 14 residues. CDR3 sequence: CSARVTGARDTQYF. The CDR3 DNA reads TGCAGTGCTAGAGTAACGGGGGCCAGGGATACGCAGTATTTT.

The chain uses TRBV5-6 and TRBJ2-1; 8 bases map to TRBD2. The CDR3 is made up of 15 amino acids. The trim removed 4 bases at V and 6 bases at J, leaving 9 bases unmatched. The germline CDR1 and CDR2 sequences are SGHDT and YYEEEE. The CDR3 spells CASSLVRAGGNEQFF. CDR3 DNA sequence: TGTGCCAGCAGCCTGGTTCGGGCGGGAGGCAATGAGCAGTTCTTC.

With respect to this clonotype: This may be a read error: a much more frequent sequence differs by one nucleotide. In nucleotides, the CDR3 is TGTGCCAGCAGTTACCTCTTCGGGACGCTAGGAGACTACGAGCGGTACTTC. Encoded protein: CASSYLFGTLGDYERYF. The chain couples TRBV6-2 or TRBV6-3 to TRBJ2-7; D possibly uses TRBD1 or TRBD2 (5 bases each). CDR3 length: 17 residues. Germline lookup yields CDR1 MNHEY and CDR2 SVGEGT.

The chain couples TRBV27 to TRBJ2-5, with D possibly TRBD1 on 6 matching bases. The J call may be faulty, since TRBJ2-7 better matches the DNA end. CDR3 length equals 13 residues. Germline V lookup: CDR1 MNHEY, CDR2 SMNVEV (reference sequence). The CDR3: CASSKTGNHEQYF. CDR3 DNA sequence: TGTGCCAGCAGCAAAACAGGGAACCACGAGCAGTACTTC.

In this sample, this clonotype turned up a few times. A read error may be the cause here, since a much bigger clone is one base away. The chain links TRBV7-2 to TRBJ1-6, with D perhaps TRBD1 (5 bases). Germline values: CDR1 SGHTA, CDR2 FQGNSA. The CDR3 extends over 14 amino acids. The CDR3 sequence: CASSSDSYNSPPHF. The CDR3 DNA follows: TGTGCCAGCAGCTCCGACAGCTATAATTCACCCCCCCACTTT. Together with reference TRBV7-2 and TRBJ1-6, the CDR3 gives the full variable domain: GAGVSQSPSNKVTEKGKDVELRCDPISGHTALYWYRQSLGQGLEFLIYFQGNSAPDKSGLPSDRFSAERTGGSVSTLTIQRTQQEDSAVYLCASSSDSYNSPPHFGNGTRLTVT.

The J gene is TRBJ2-5, the V gene TRBV5-1, with TRBD2 matching 8 bases. This CDR3 region has 16 residues. CDR1 and CDR2 from the germline V gene are SGHRS and YFSETQ. The J segment lost 4 bases and the V segment lost 4 bases, leaving 12 bases of the junction unmatched. The CDR3, as DNA: TGCGCCAGCAGCGGGAGCGGGAGAGGGTTGAGAGAGACCCAGTACTTC. It encodes CASSGSGRGLRETQYF.

This clonotype was counted between two and nine times. The rearrangement uses TRBV29-1 and TRBJ2-1, with unresolved D. This CDR3 region has 10 residues. Trimming stripped 6 bases from V and 7 bases from J, with 7 bases between. Germline V gives CDR1 SQVTM, CDR2 ANQGSEA. CDR3 region: CSVQQNEQFF. As DNA, the CDR3 is TGCAGCGTACAGCAAAATGAGCAGTTCTTC.

V and J are TRBV6-6 and TRBJ2-7, with 9 bases matching TRBD1. V was clipped by 1 base and J by 3 bases; unmatched bases: 4. The CDR3 loop spans 15 amino acids. CDR1 and CDR2 from the germline V gene are MNHNY and SVGAGI (reference sequence). The CDR3 loop reads CASSYFTGGSYEQYF. Here the CDR3 DNA reads TGTGCCAGCAGTTACTTCACAGGGGGCAGCTACGAGCAGTACTTC.

The genes are TRBV5-1 and TRBJ2-5; no definite D call. Looked up from germline, CDR1 is SGHRS and CDR2 is YFSETQ. The V end lost 0 bases, the J end lost 1 base, and 10 bases lay between the germline ends. This CDR3 region has 15 residues. The CDR3: CASSLGGRIQETQYF. As DNA, the CDR3 is TGCGCCAGCAGCTTGGGCGGACGGATCCAAGAGACCCAGTACTTC.

The rearrangement uses TRBV15 and TRBJ2-1; D unresolved. Trimming removed 4 bases from V and 7 bases from J, with 14 bases in between. CDR1 is LNHNV, CDR2 YYDKDF, per germline (reference sequence). The CDR3 contains 14 residues. The DNA for the CDR3 is TGTGCCACCAGCACTATGCTGGGCTGGAATGAGCAGTTCTTC. It is translated as CATSTMLGWNEQFF.

The DNA for the CDR3 is TGTGCCAGCAGTCGAGAAGCGGAAAGCTCCTACAATGAGCAGTACTTC. It encodes CASSREAESSYNEQYF. This sequence joins TRBV12-3 or TRBV12-4 and TRBJ2-1; TRBD2 might be the D (5 bases). TRBJ2-7 matches the DNA end more closely, so the J call is doubtful. The CDR3 has 16 residues.

The gene calls are TRBV6-5 and TRBJ2-5; weak D call: TRBD2 (5 bases). Germline-derived CDR1 and CDR2 are MNHEY and SVGAGI. The CDR3 loop spans 14 amino acids. The germline V and J ends were trimmed by 5 bases and 0 bases, with 10 bases remaining between them. In DNA form, the CDR3 reads TGTGCCAGCAGTCGCGGGCGGAACCAAGAGACCCAGTACTTC. Protein product: CASSRGRNQETQYF.

CDR3 sequence reads: CASSLGSQGDYEQYF. The CDR3 coding sequence is TGTGCCAGCAGCTTAGGTTCACAGGGGGACTACGAGCAGTACTTC. The genes are TRBV13 and TRBJ2-7; 8 positions agree with TRBD1. The CDR3 runs 15 residues. Trimming removed 0 bases from V and 3 bases from J; junction bases left unmatched: 4. Per germline, CDR1 PRHDT and CDR2 FYEKMQ (reference sequence).